Listed here are 4 T cell receptor beta chains from one sample, sequenced in a study of naive and memory T cell subsets. An equimolar mix of two oligonucleotides served as the beta constant-region primer for TRBC1 and TRBC2. Four rounds of PCR amplified the ligated cDNA using nested alpha and beta constant-region primers plus SP2. TCRdb redid the calling of the UMI-ligation and nested PCR reads with MiXCR, one entry per CDR3 protein. The data show roughly 130,000 distinct CDR3 sequences, about 36% seen once. The specimen sequenced was central memory CD4+ T cells from blood. All receptors come from a human donor in good health.

This clonotype has only one observation. This sequence joins TRBV7-8 and TRBJ2-4, with TRBD1 as a possible D gene (5 bases). Germline V gene lookup returns CDR1 SGHVS and CDR2 FQNEAQ. The CDR3 covers 14 residues. Trimming took 6 bases from V and 1 from J, leaving 10 bases between them. The CDR3 here is CASRPGQAKNIQYF. CDR3 nucleotides: TGTGCCAGCAGGCCAGGGCAGGCCAAAAACATTCAGTACTTC.

As for this clonotype: One junction end does not reproduce the germline sequence, and a read error may be involved. This sequence joins TRBV25-1 and TRBJ2-3; possible D gene TRBD1, 5 bases. The germline V gene encodes CDR1 MGHDK and CDR2 SYGVNS. The CDR3 contains 14 residues. CDR3 loop: CASSDRWGLDTKYF. Here the CDR3 DNA reads TGTGCCAGCAGTGACCGGTGGGGCTTGGATACGAAGTATTTT. The variable domain in full, completed from reference TRBV25-1 and TRBJ2-3, reads EADIYQTPRYLVIGTGKKITLECSQTMGHDKMYWYQQDPGMELHLIHYSYGVNSTEKGDLSSESTVSRIRTEHFPLTLESARPSHTSQYLCASSDRWGLDTKYFGPGTRLTVL.

This clonotype occurred many times. V and J are TRBV7-9 and TRBJ2-1, with 12 nucleotides matching TRBD1. The J segment lost 8 bases and the V segment lost 8 bases, leaving 10 bases of the junction unmatched. The CDR3 length is 15 residues. The germline CDR1 and CDR2 sequences are SEHNR and FQNEAQ (reference sequence). CDR3 protein: CASGSGTGGIDEQFF. The CDR3 nucleotides read TGTGCCAGCGGCTCGGGGACAGGGGGCATTGATGAGCAGTTCTTC.

This clonotype was counted between two and nine times. V and J are TRBV12-3 or TRBV12-4 and TRBJ1-2; tentatively, D is TRBD1 (6 bases). V was clipped by 7 bases and J by 5 bases, with 26 bases between them. The CDR3 is 17 amino acids. The CDR3 loop reads CASTKSEQWGTKYGYTF. The DNA for the CDR3 is TGTGCCAGCACCAAATCAGAGCAATGGGGGACAAAGTATGGCTACACCTTC.